The 17 T cell receptor beta chains below come from one sample, sequenced in a study of cytotoxic CD8 clonotypes in ibrutinib-treated CLL. Profiling relied on immunoSEQ multiplex PCR, and the TCRdb table lists in-frame clones only, not all of them. The table includes some 200,000 clones, approximately 68% detected once. Sample: PBMCs, taken after 24 months of ibrutinib treatment. These TCRs come from a human donor with chronic lymphocytic leukemia.

This clone was detected once. The J gene is TRBJ1-1, the V gene TRBV27; no clear D gene. Trimming shortened V by 0 bases and J by 2 bases, and 7 bases separated the two germline ends. In germline, CDR1 is MNHEY, CDR2 SMNVEV (reference sequence). The CDR3 extends over 14 amino acids. The CDR3, as DNA: TGTGCCAGCAGTTTATCGATGGGCAACACTGAAGCTTTCTTT. Translation gives CASSLSMGNTEAFF.

The chain couples TRBV4-3 to TRBJ2-1; perhaps TRBD1 as D (5 bases). Deletions cut 1 base from V and 7 bases from J, with 11 bases between. Germline V gene lookup returns CDR1 LGHNA and CDR2 YSLEER. The CDR3 sequence is 14 residues long. The CDR3 loop reads CASSQGQLGNEQFF. CDR3 nucleotides: TGCGCCAGCAGCCAAGGACAGCTGGGTAATGAGCAGTTCTTC.

The chain recombines TRBV5-6 with TRBJ2-3, with 14 bases matching TRBD2. The CDR3 contains 15 residues. Germline assignment: CDR1 SGHDT and CDR2 YYEEEE. Trimming took 4 bases from V and 4 from J; bases not matched to a gene: 2. CDR3 region: CASSGTSGSADTQYF. As DNA, the CDR3 is TGTGCCAGCAGCGGGACTAGCGGGAGTGCAGATACGCAGTATTTT.

This chain connects TRBV7-2 to TRBJ2-7, with D unclear. The germline CDR1 and CDR2 sequences are SGHTA and FQGNSA. V was cut by 2 bases and J by 3 bases, with 11 bases left in between. CDR3 size: 14 residues. CDR3 in amino acids: CASSLLGSFYEQYF. CDR3 sequence (DNA): TGTGCCAGCAGCTTATTGGGCAGCTTCTACGAGCAGTACTTC.

The V call is TRBV27, the J call TRBJ2-1, with 7 bases that match TRBD1. This CDR3 region has 15 residues. Germline V gene sequence: CDR1 MNHEY, CDR2 SMNVEV (reference sequence). Unmatched junction bases numbered 13, after V lost 5 bases and J lost 9 bases. CDR3 residues: CASSLHPQTGVEQFF. CDR3 nucleotides: TGTGCCAGCAGTCTACACCCTCAAACAGGGGTTGAGCAGTTCTTC.

This chain links TRBV2 with TRBJ1-4; D call uncertain. Germline V gene sequence: CDR1 SNHLY, CDR2 FYNNEI. This CDR3 has 14 amino acids. With 8 bases removed from V and 5 bases from J, the gap between germline ends came to 15 bases. The CDR3, as DNA: TGTGCCAGCCTCCCCGGGGAGGGAAATGAAAAACTGTTTTTT. Translated, it gives CASLPGEGNEKLFF.

The rearrangement links TRBV7-8 to TRBJ1-5, with D unresolved. The CDR3 covers 18 residues. The germline gives CDR1 SGHVS, CDR2 FQNEAQ. V shed 1 base and J shed 3 bases, with 19 bases lying between them. CDR3: CASSLERVGSRANQPQHF. The CDR3, as DNA: TGTGCCAGCAGCTTAGAGCGAGTTGGGAGCCGGGCCAATCAGCCCCAGCATTTT. Looking up the rest from reference TRBV7-8 and TRBJ1-5 gives the full variable domain: GAGVSQSPRYKVAKRGQDVALRCDPISGHVSLFWYQQALGQGPEFLTYFQNEAQLDKSGLPSDRFFAERPEGSVSTLKIQRTQQEDSAVYLCASSLERVGSRANQPQHFGDGTRLSIL.

The chain has TRBV6-5 and TRBJ1-1; tentatively, D is TRBD1 (5 bases). The CDR3 has 15 amino acids. Germline CDR1 and CDR2: MNHEY and SVGAGI. Trimming removed 5 bases from V and 4 bases from J, with 17 bases in between. Here the CDR3 DNA reads TGTGCCAGCAGTCCGTTCGGACCAGGGAGCACTGAAGCTTTCTTT. Protein product: CASSPFGPGSTEAFF.

Here the CDR3 DNA reads TGTGCCAGCAGCTTAAGGCGGGAATACGAGCAGTACTTC. It codes for CASSLRREYEQYF. The genes are TRBV7-9 and TRBJ2-7; D perhaps matches TRBD2 (6 bases). The CDR3 covers 13 residues. CDR1 SEHNR and CDR2 FQNEAQ come from the germline V gene (reference sequence). V shed 2 bases and J shed 4 bases, with 9 bases lying between them. Full variable domain (rest looked up from reference TRBV7-9 and TRBJ2-7): DTGVSQNPRHKITKRGQNVTFRCDPISEHNRLYWYRQTLGQGPEFLTYFQNEAQLEKSRLLSDRFSAERPKGSFSTLEIQRTEQGDSAMYLCASSLRREYEQYFGPGTRLTVT.

This chain connects TRBV5-8 to TRBJ1-1; D remains ambiguous. The CDR3 length is 15 residues. Trimming removed 7 bases at V and 10 bases at J, with 26 bases between. Germline CDR1 reads SGHTS; CDR2 reads YDEGEE. CDR3 sequence reads: CASSRLELGPPGAFF. The CDR3 DNA reads as TGTGCCAGCTCACGCCTTGAATTGGGTCCCCCGGGAGCTTTCTTT.

This clone was picked up one time. The chain has TRBV2 and TRBJ2-5; the match to TRBD2 covers 8 bases. The CDR3 is 17 residues long. In germline, CDR1 is SNHLY, CDR2 FYNNEI. With 2 bases clipped from V and 6 bases from J, the junction kept 14 bases outside the gene matches. CDR3 sequence: CASSEYGGRPNVKTQYF. As DNA, the CDR3 is TGTGCCAGCAGTGAATATGGCGGGAGGCCTAATGTAAAGACCCAGTACTTC.

The V call is TRBV29-1, the J call TRBJ2-1; TRBD2 agrees at 9 bases. Germline-derived CDR1 and CDR2 are SQVTM and ANQGSEA. The V gene end was trimmed by 7 bases and the J gene end by 7 bases; junction bases not matched to a gene: 8. CDR3 length: 13 amino acids. The CDR3 region has the DNA TGCAGCGGAATAGCGGGAGTTGTAAATGAGCAGTTCTTC. This codes for CSGIAGVVNEQFF.

The chain couples TRBV5-1 to TRBJ1-1, with D possibly matching TRBD1 (5 bases). CDR1 and CDR2 (germline): SGHRS, YFSETQ. CDR3 size: 15 residues. With 9 bases removed from V and 1 base from J, the gap between germline ends came to 19 bases. This chain's CDR3 is CATSLYGGQNTEAFF. The CDR3 bases are TGCGCCACCTCGTTATATGGTGGACAGAACACTGAAGCTTTCTTT.

V usage is TRBV4-1 and J usage is TRBJ2-1, with a tentative D call TRBD2 (5 bases). CDR3 length: 17 amino acids. V lost 1 base and J 0 bases, leaving 13 bases between the germline ends. CDR1 MGHRA and CDR2 YSYEKL come from the germline V gene. CDR3: CASSQGLETSSYNEQFF. CDR3 in DNA: TGCGCCAGCAGCCAAGGCCTCGAAACTAGCTCCTACAATGAGCAGTTCTTC.

This clone was seen only once. V is TRBV5-4 and J is TRBJ2-5, with 9 bases that match TRBD2. CDR3 length: 14 amino acids. V dropped 4 bases and J dropped 5; count of bases not matched to a gene: 6. Germline V lookup: CDR1 SGHNT, CDR2 YYREEE (reference sequence). CDR3 region: CASSAGTSFETQYF. In DNA, the CDR3 is TGTGCCAGCAGCGCCGGGACTAGCTTTGAGACCCAGTACTTC.

The chain carries TRBV29-1 and TRBJ2-7, with 10 bases lining up with TRBD1. Looked up from germline, CDR1 is SQVTM and CDR2 is ANQGSEA. V gave up 5 bases and J gave up 2 bases; unmatched junction bases: 3. The CDR3 totals 13 residues. CDR3 in amino acids: CSVRGQGAYEQYF. The CDR3 DNA sequence: TGCAGCGTTCGTGGACAGGGGGCCTACGAGCAGTACTTC.

This clone was seen just once. The chain employs TRBV14 and TRBJ2-7; D is possibly TRBD2 (5 bases). The V gene's germline CDR1 is SGHDN and CDR2 FVKESK. V was clipped by 4 bases and J by 2 bases, with 9 bases between them. CDR3 length: 13 amino acids. The DNA for the CDR3 is TGTGCCAGCAGCCGGAGGCCTGCCTACGAGCAGTACTTC. Translating gives CASSRRPAYEQYF.